This T cell receptor beta chain is from a study of T cell responses to AZD1222 COVID-19 vaccine. Points from the study as a whole: Repertoires were collected only later (after the peak T cell response had occurred). A reported finding is that nearly half of spike-specific TCRs target unmutated variant regions. The sample set comprised mostly white British donors with more females, and clonal diversity was possibly underestimated.

The assay was immunoSEQ multiplex PCR, and TCRdb's table has in-frame clones only and misses some. The sample contains around 150,000 clones, about 87% of which appear only once. The germline gives CDR1 SQVTM, CDR2 ANQGSEA. Trimming cost V 4 bases and J 5 bases, with 2 bases left between them. The length of the CDR3 is 9 residues. This clone showed up just a few times. Its matching antigen is unknown. Other DNA sequences within the sample encode an identical CDR3. This receptor was taken from an adult in good health. The sequences come from peripheral blood, collected on day 0 of AZD1222 vaccination. The V gene is TRBV29-1, the J gene TRBJ2-5; D gene ambiguous. The CDR3 nucleotides are TGCAGCGTTGGCGAGACCCAGTACTTC. Protein product: CSVGETQYF.